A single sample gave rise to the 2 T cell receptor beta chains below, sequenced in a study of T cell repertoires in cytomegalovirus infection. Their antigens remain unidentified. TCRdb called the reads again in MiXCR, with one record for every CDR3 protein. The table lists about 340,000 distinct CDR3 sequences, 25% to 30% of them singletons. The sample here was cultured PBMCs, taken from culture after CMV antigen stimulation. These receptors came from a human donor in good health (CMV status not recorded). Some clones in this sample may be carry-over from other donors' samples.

The DNA of the CDR3 is TGTGCCAGCAGCCCTGAGTCGGGTCTAGGCAGTGAGAAGCAGTTCTTC. Protein: CASSPESGLGSEKQFF. V is TRBV25-1 and J is TRBJ2-1; no reliable D call. The CDR3 length is 16 residues. Trimming removed 6 bases from V and 11 bases from J, with 26 bases in between. CDR1 is MGHDK, CDR2 SYGVNS, per germline.

The CDR3 nucleotides are TGTGCCAGTAGTATAGAAGGCCACGGTGAAGCTTTCTTT. Its translation is CASSIEGHGEAFF. The chain joins TRBV19 to TRBJ1-1; D gene ambiguous. CDR1 is LNHDA, CDR2 SQIVND, per germline (reference sequence). V lost 0 bases and J lost 7, with 9 bases in between. The CDR3 contains 13 residues.